This is a list of T cell receptor beta chains from one sample in a study of cytomegalovirus exposure and HLA in healthy donors. The protocol was immunoSEQ multiplex PCR, while the TCRdb copy is restricted to in-frame clones and leaves out a portion. The sample shows 75,000 to 100,000 clones, around 77% of them seen only once. The sequenced sample consisted of PBMCs. The receptors were sampled from a man aged 35 to 55 in good health and CMV-seronegative. Each CDR3 is given with its conserved first and last residue. The listing skips clone size in some rows; elsewhere it reads once, few, many or a size class.

CASRKAGGNQETQYF	.	TRBV27	TRBJ2-5
CASSPRGAVSDTQYF	.	TRBV7-2	TRBJ2-3
CASSDSTGALNEQFF	few	TRBV2	TRBJ2-1
CASRSGTGVILDDTEAFF	.	TRBV28	TRBJ1-1
CASSMLGMMGQGNQPQHF	.	TRBV19	TRBJ1-5
CASSLGFQGRTDTQYF	.	TRBV11-3	TRBJ2-3
CASSLGQGAHYGYTF	few	TRBV28	TRBJ1-2
CASSGGAGGYETQYF	.	TRBV6-1	TRBJ2-5
CASSIGQVSSYNEQFF	.	TRBV19	TRBJ2-1
CASSLMQGVAYEQYF	.	TRBV16	TRBJ2-7